A selection of T cell receptor beta chains follows, all from one sample in a study. Via MiXCR, TCRdb re-called the reads, giving one row per CDR3 protein. The table records about 970 distinct CDR3 sequences, roughly a quarter of them present only once. The material sequenced was CD8+ T cells (not recorded whether cultured). These receptors came from a male donor. Each CDR3 is given without its conserved first and last residue. Each record gives: V gene, CDR3 protein.

>TRBV7-6
ASSLELAGAQETQY
>TRBV4-2
ASRGTSNHEQF
>TRBV28
ASSSGSYYEQY
>TRBV6-4
ASSDGTASTDTQY
>TRBV13
ASRGRTGTNEKLF
>TRBV4-1
ASSQLLADPPDEQF
>TRBV13
ASSLPVGDYTGELF
>TRBV10-3
AIRDVEETQY
>TRBV9
ASSEGTASYGYT
>TRBV5-4
ASSSDVLPEQY
>TRBV7-9
ASSPRYNTYNEQF
>TRBV11-2
ASSPPGTGGPGELF
>TRBV5-8
ASSFDRGSAGNTIY
>TRBV30
AWGIGTGELF
>TRBV29-1
SVTTGAGGYEQY
>TRBV27
ASSLWSSTGELF
>TRBV5-1
ASDLGEFTGTDTQY
>TRBV4-1
ASSLQVLGGETQY
>TRBV10-3
AISALAVDEQF
>TRBV20-1
SAPETAEAYNEQF
>TRBV7-8
ASSSQGSNSYNEQF
>TRBV29-1
SVHTGHEQF
>TRBV2
ASSEGSTDTQY
>TRBV7-6
ASSLASGELYNEQF
>TRBV28
ASSNVEGTGETQY
>TRBV12-3/TRBV12-4
ASSLPGGKVSGANVLT
>TRBV4-1
ASSQEGGGYNEQF
>TRBV3-1
AGSTNPDRPNIQY
>TRBV5-1
ASSLVTGGPGEQY
>TRBV6-4
ASSDGTTSTDTQY
>TRBV28
VSSSPYDDQLGDTQY
>TRBV29-1
SVDSGRAGYEQY
>TRBV10-3
AISELAGVHEQY